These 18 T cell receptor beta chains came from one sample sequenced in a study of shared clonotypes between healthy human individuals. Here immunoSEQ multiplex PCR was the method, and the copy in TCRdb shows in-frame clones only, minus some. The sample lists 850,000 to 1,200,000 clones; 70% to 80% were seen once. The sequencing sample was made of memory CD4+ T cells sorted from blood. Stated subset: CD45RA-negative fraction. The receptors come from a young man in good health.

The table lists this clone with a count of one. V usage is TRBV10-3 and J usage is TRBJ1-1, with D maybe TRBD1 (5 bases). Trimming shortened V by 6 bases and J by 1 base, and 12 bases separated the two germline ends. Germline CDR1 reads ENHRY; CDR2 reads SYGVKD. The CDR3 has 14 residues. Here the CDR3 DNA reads TGTGCCATCAGACGGGACGGGAAGAACACTGAAGCTTTCTTT. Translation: CAIRRDGKNTEAFF.

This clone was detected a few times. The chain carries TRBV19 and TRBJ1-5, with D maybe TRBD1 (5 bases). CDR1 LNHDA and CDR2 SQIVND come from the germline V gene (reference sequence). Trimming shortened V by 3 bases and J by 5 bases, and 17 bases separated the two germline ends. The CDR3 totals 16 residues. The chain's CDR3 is CASSMVGTGRYQPQHF. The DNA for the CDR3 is TGTGCCAGTAGTATGGTAGGGACGGGACGGTATCAGCCCCAGCATTTT.

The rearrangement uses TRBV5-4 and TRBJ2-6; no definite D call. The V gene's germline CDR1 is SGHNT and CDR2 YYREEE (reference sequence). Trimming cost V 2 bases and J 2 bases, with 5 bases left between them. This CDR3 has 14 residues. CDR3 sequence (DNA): TGTGCCAGCAGCTTTGGAGCTGGGGCCAACGTCCTGACTTTC. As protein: CASSFGAGANVLTF.

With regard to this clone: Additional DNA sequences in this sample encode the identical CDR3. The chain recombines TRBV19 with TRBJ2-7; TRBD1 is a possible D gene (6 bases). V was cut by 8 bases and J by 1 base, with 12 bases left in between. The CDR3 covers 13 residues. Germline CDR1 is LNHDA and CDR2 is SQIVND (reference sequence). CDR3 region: CASSIGGSYEQYF. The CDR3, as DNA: TGTGCCAGTTCTATAGGGGGTTCCTACGAGCAGTACTTC.

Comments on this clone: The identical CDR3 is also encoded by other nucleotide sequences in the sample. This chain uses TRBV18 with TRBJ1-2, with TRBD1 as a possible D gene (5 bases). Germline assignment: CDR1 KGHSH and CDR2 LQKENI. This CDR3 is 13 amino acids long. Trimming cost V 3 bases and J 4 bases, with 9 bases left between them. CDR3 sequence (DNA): TGTGCCAGCTCACCCGACAGACTCTATGGCTACACCTTC. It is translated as CASSPDRLYGYTF.

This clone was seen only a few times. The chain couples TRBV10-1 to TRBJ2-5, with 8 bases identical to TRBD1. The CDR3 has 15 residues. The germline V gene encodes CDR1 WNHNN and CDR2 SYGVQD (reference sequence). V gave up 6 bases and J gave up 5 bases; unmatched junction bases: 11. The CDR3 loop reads CASRPLQGGEETQYF. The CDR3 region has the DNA TGCGCCAGCAGGCCACTACAGGGGGGTGAGGAGACCCAGTACTTC.

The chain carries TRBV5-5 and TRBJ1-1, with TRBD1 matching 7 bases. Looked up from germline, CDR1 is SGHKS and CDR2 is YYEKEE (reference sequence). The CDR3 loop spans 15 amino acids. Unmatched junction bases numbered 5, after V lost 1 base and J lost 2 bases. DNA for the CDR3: TGTGCCAGCAGCTTGTCGCACAGGGGAAACACTGAAGCTTTCTTT. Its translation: CASSLSHRGNTEAFF.

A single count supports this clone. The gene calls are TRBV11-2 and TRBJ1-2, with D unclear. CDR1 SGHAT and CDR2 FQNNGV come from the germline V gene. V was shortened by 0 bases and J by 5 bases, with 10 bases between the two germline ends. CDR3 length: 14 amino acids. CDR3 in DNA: TGTGCCAGCAGCTTAGATCCCACCACGTATGGCTACACCTTC. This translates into CASSLDPTTYGYTF.

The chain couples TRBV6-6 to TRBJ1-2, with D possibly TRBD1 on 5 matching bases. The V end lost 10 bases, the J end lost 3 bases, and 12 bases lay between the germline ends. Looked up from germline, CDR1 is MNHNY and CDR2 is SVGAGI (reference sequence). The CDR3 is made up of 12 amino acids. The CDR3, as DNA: TGTGCCATCGCGTCACAGGACTATGGCTACACCTTC. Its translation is CAIASQDYGYTF.

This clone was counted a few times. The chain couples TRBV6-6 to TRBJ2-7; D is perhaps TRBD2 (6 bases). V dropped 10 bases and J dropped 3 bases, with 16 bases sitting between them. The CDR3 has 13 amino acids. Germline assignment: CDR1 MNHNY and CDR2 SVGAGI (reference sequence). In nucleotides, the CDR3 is TGTGCCACTACTCCCGGGGGACGCTACGAGCAGTACTTC. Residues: CATTPGGRYEQYF.

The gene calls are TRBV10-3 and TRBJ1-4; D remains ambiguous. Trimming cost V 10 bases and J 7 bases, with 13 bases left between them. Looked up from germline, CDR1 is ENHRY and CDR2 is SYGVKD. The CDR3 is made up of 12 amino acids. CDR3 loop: CASGPGSEKLFF. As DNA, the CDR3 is TGTGCCAGCGGACCAGGCAGTGAAAAACTGTTTTTT.

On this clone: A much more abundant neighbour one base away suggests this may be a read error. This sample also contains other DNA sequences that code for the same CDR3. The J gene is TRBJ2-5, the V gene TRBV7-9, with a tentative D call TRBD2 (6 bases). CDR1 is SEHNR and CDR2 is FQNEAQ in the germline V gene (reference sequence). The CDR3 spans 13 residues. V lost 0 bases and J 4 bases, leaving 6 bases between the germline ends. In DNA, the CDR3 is TGTGCCAGCAGCTTAGCGGGAGGAGAGACCCAGTACTTC. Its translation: CASSLAGGETQYF.

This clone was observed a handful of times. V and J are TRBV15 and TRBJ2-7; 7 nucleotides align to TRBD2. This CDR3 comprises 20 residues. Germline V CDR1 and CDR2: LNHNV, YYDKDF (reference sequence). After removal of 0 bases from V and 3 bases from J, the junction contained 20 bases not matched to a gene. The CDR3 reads CATSRDGASGGRGSNYEQYF. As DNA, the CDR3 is TGTGCCACCAGCAGAGACGGGGCTAGCGGCGGCCGGGGGTCCAACTACGAGCAGTACTTC.

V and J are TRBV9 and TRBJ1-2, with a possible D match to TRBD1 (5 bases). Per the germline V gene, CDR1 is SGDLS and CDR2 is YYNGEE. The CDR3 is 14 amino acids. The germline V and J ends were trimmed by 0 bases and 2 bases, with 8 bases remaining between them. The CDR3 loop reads CASSVDQGNYGYTF. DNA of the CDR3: TGTGCCAGCAGCGTAGACCAGGGAAACTATGGCTACACCTTC.

CDR3 in DNA: TGCGCCAGCAGCCAAGAGCCAGCGGGGGGGCCAAATGAGCAGTTCTTC. It is translated as CASSQEPAGGPNEQFF. This rearrangement joins TRBV4-1 to TRBJ2-1; 10 bases match TRBD2. The CDR3 is made up of 16 amino acids. Losses at the gene ends were 0 bases for V and 7 bases for J; bases not matched to a gene: 6. The germline CDR1 and CDR2 sequences are MGHRA and YSYEKL.

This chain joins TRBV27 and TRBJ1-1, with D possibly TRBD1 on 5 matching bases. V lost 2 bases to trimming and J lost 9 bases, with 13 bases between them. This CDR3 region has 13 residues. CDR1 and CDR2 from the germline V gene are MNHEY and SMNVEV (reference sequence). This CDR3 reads CASSLRGQGQAFF. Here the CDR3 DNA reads TGTGCCAGCAGTTTACGGGGTCAGGGACAAGCTTTCTTT.

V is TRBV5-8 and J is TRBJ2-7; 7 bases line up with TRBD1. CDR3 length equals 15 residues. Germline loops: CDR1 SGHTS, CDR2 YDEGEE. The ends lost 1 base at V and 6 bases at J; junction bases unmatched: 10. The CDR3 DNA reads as TGTGCCAGCAGCTTGATCCCGTACAGGGGCCTCGAGCAGTACTTC. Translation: CASSLIPYRGLEQYF.

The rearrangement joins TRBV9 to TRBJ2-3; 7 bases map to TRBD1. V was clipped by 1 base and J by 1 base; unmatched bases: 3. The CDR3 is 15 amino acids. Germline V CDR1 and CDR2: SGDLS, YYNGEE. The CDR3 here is CASSVWDSRTDTQYF. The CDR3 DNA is TGTGCCAGCAGCGTATGGGACAGCCGCACAGATACGCAGTATTTT.